This TCR beta chain was sequenced for a study of cytomegalovirus exposure and HLA in healthy donors. Study-wide results and caveats: A missense variant in DCLRE1C was later tied to TCR beta V- and J-gene trimming.

Germline V gives CDR1 GTSNPN, CDR2 SVGIG (reference sequence). The CDR3 contains 14 residues. V lost 1 base to trimming and J lost 10 bases, with 17 bases between them. In the case of this clone: Antigen unknown.

In the PCR, 60 Vbeta and 13 Jbeta primers were used. Profiled with immunoSEQ multiplex PCR; TCRdb holds only in-frame clones, not every one. This sample has tens of thousands of clones; 75% to 80% occur once, and the top ten carry about 3.8%. The sequenced material came from PBMCs. The chain joins TRBV30 to TRBJ2-1; D is possibly TRBD2 (5 bases). The TCR originated in a man under 40 in good health and CMV-seronegative. The CDR3 DNA sequence: TGTGCCTGGAGTGGGTGGGAGCCCCCTCGGGAGCAGTTCTTC. This sequence encodes CAWSGWEPPREQFF. Combining the CDR3 with reference TRBV30 and TRBJ2-1 gives the whole variable domain SQTIHQWPATLVQPVGSPLSLECTVEGTSNPNLYWYRQAAGRGLQLLFYSVGIGQISSEVPQNLSASRPQDRQFILSSKKLLLSDSGFYLCAWSGWEPPREQFFGPGTRLTVL.